Judged by abundance, the clone carrying this T cell receptor (beta chain) is medium-sized. The record originates from a study of immune heterogeneity within non-small cell lung tumors. In a multiplex PCR, 32 V and 13 J primers amplified TCR beta CDR3. TCRdb recomputed calls from the multiplex PCR reads with MiXCR, one row per CDR3 protein. The data show roughly 3,500 distinct CDR3 sequences, about half seen once. At 600 ng per sample, bulk tumor genomic DNA provided the template. Spaced far apart, several biopsies were taken from each primary tumor during surgery. Patients had untreated, newly diagnosed non-small cell lung cancer and underwent curative surgery. Germline CDR1 reads MNHNS; CDR2 reads SASEGT. V was cut by 6 bases and J by 2 bases, with 15 bases left in between. The CDR3 is made up of 15 amino acids.

The sequenced sample consisted of lung tumor tissue. The rearrangement links TRBV6-1 to TRBJ2-3, with D possibly being TRBD2 (5 bases). The clonotype was recovered from a man aged 55 to 70 with non-small cell lung cancer. As DNA, the CDR3 is TGTGCCAGCAGGGACCGAAGCGGACCCACAGATACGCAGTATTTT. Translated, it gives CASRDRSGPTDTQYF.